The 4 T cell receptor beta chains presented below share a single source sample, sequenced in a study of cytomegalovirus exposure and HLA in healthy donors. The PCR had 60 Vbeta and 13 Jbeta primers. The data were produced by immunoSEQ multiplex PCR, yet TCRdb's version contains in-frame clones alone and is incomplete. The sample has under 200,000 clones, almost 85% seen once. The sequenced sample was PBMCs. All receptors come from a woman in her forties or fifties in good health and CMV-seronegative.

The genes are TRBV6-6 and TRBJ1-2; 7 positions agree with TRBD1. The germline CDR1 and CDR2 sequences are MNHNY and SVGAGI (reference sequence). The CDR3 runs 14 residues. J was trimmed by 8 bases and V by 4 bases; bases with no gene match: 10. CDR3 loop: CASSLGQPRRGYTF. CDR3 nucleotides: TGTGCCAGCAGTTTGGGACAGCCAAGGAGAGGCTACACCTTC.

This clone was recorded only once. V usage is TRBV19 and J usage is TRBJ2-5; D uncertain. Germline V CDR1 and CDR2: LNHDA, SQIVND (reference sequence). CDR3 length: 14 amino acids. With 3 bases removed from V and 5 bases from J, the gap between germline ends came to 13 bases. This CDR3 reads CASSIGDRFETQYF. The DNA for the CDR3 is TGTGCCAGTAGTATTGGAGACCGGTTCGAGACCCAGTACTTC.

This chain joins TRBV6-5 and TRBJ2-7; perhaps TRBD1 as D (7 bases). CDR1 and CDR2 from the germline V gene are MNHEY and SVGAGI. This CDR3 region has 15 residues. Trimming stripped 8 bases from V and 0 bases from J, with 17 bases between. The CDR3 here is CASSPGAGGSYEQYF. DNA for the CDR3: TGTGCCAGCTCCCCGGGGGCAGGGGGCTCCTACGAGCAGTACTTC.

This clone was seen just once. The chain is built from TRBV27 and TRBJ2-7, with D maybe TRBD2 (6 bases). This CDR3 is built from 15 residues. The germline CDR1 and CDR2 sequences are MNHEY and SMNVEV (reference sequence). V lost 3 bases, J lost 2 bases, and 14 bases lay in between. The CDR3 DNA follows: TGTGCCAGCAGTTTCTCGGGGACTCGAGCCTACGAGCAGTACTTC. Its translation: CASSFSGTRAYEQYF.